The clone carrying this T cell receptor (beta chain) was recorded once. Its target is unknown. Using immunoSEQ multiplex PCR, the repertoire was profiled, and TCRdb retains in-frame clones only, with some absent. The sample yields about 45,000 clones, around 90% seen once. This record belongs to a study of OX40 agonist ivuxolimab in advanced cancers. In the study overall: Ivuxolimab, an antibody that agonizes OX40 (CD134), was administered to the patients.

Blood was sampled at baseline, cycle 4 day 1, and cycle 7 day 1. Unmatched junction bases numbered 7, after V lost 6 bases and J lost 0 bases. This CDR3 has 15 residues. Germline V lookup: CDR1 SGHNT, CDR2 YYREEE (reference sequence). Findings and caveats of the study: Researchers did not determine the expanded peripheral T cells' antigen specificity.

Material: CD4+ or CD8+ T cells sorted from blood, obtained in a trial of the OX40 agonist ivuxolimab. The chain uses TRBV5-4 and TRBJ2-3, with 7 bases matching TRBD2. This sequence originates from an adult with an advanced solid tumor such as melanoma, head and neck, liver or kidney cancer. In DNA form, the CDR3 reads TGTGCCAGCACTGGAGCGGGAACTAGCACAGATACGCAGTATTTT. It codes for CASTGAGTSTDTQYF.